This T cell receptor beta chain stems from a study of blood T cell repertoires in COVID-19 (dated by TCRdb to about 2020). About the study as a whole: Samples covering the acute and convalescent phases of COVID-19 were provided by collaborators in the United States, Italy and Spain. The samples were drawn from the first 160 participants of the ongoing ImmuneRACE study and from 1,254 subjects provided by 6 global collaborators. The material from the prospective study consisted of cDNA or gDNA derived from T cells, B-cell-depleted T cells, or PBMCs. Where HLA class I and class II types were available, the types were taken from metadata supplied by the sample provider, not from assay-based typing. A freely available public database, intended as a resource for researchers studying the immune response to SARS-CoV-2, is where the repertoires were released. A de-identified subject ID, COVID-19 status, age in years and sex were almost always included in the sample metadata. The dataset comprised deeply sampled blood TCRbeta repertoires from subjects exposed to, actively infected with, or recovered from COVID-19.

The immunoSEQ Assay, a bias-controlled multiplex PCR, was used to amplify TCRbeta CDR3 regions from genomic DNA. The original pipeline was this. The number of nucleated cells in each sample was estimated by amplification of reference gene primers within the assay. To quantify the absolute abundance of each unique TCRbeta CDR3 rearrangement, sequence reads were collapsed and filtered. For each sample, productive Simpson clonality was calculated as the square root of Simpson's diversity index across productive rearrangements. Sourced from immuneACCESS, this table was stored by TCRdb with only in-frame sequences that have V and J called. A share of the clones is absent; for the studies checked, an unresolved V gene accounts for under half, and the remainder has no known explanation. That table is the source of V, J and clone size, and D and trimming were worked out from the DNA. A total of some 100,000 clones appear in this sample, roughly 87% of them only once. Roughly 6.5% of the sample lies in the top ten.

Results the study describes overall, beyond this receptor: The amount of clinical and demographic metadata varied by source and participant and was provided uncurated.

Whole blood was collected in K2EDTA tubes by collaborating institutions according to the institutions' own protocols. For TCRbeta analysis, collaborator samples were shipped as frozen whole blood, as isolated PBMCs, or as DNA extracted from either sample type. This clone was observed once. Its antigen remains undetermined. The sample holds no much larger clone one base away, and base qualities are not on file. The specimen was peripheral blood. The TCR comes from a woman between 55 and 75 years old with acute or convalescent COVID-19.

For the CDR3, the sequence is CASSSGRNYNEQFF. The DNA sequence reads TGTGCCAGCAGTTCGGGTAGGAACTACAATGAGCAGTTCTTC. Here the chain combines TRBV6-5 and TRBJ2-1; no D gene is confidently identified. Measured from the cysteine to the phenylalanine, the CDR3 is 14 residues long. The only DNA kept is the CDR3, 42 bases in frame from the first base. Relative to germline, V is 4 bases shorter and J is 3 bases shorter, with 10 bases between their ends. Based on the germline V gene, the CDR1 and CDR2 sequences are MNHEY and SVGAGI.